This TCR beta chain was recovered during a study of cytomegalovirus exposure and HLA in healthy donors. Study at large: There were around 390 genotyped donors. Of these, roughly 80% fell in the genetic ancestry cluster associated with self-reported Caucasian donors.

CDR1 and CDR2 from the germline V gene are LGHNT and FRNRAP. This CDR3 spans 15 amino acids. V was pared by 7 bases and J by 3 bases, with 11 bases of the junction left unmatched. 13 Jbeta primers and 60 Vbeta primers were used for the PCR. Under the authors' procedure: In a later analysis, 60 million to 90 million unique TCR beta chains included roughly 11 million shared by two or more donors. The table came from immunoSEQ multiplex PCR; TCRdb's copy has only in-frame clones and leaves some out. V and J calls and clone size are copied from that table; D and trimming were computed from the DNA. The data show 150,000 to 250,000 clones, over 75% seen once. This clone was observed a few times.

Sequences were obtained from PBMCs. This rearrangement joins TRBV12-5 to TRBJ2-7, with TRBD1 matching over 8 bases. The TCR was taken from a boy aged 2 to 9 in good health and CMV-seronegative. For the CDR3, the DNA is TGTGCTAGTGTCGCCTCCGGGACAGGCGTCTACGAGCAGTACTTC. Translating gives CASVASGTGVYEQYF. Full variable domain (rest looked up from reference TRBV12-5 and TRBJ2-7): DARVTQTPRHKVTEMGQEVTMRCQPILGHNTVFWYRQTMMQGLELLAYFRNRAPLDDSGMPKDRFSAEMPDATLATLKIQPSEPRDSAVYFCASVASGTGVYEQYFGPGTRLTVT.